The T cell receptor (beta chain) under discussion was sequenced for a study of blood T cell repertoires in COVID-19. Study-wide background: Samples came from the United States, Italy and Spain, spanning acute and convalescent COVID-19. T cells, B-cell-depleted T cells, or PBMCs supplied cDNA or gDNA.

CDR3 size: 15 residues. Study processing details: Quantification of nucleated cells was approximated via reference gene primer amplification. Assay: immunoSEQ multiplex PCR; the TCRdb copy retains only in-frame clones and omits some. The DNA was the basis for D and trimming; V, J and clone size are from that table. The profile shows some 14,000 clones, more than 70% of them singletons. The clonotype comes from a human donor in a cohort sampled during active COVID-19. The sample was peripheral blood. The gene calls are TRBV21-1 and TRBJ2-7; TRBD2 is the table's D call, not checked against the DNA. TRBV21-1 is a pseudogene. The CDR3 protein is CASSKRETGQHEQYF. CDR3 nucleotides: TGTGCCAGCAGCAAACGGGAAACGGGTCAGCACGAGCAGTACTTC.